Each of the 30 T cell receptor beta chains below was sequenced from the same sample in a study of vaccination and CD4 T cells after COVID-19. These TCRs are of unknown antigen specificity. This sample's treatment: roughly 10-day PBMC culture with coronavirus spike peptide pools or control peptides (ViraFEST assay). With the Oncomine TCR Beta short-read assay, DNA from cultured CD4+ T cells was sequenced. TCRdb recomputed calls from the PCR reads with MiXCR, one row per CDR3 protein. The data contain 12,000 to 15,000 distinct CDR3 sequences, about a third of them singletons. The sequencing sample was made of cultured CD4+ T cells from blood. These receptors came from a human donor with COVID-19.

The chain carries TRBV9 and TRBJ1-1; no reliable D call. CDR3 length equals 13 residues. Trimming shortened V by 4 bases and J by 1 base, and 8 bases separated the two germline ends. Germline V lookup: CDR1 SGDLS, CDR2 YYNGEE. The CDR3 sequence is CASSPLTNTEAFF. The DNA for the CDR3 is TGTGCCAGCAGCCCCCTCACGAACACTGAAGCTTTCTTT.

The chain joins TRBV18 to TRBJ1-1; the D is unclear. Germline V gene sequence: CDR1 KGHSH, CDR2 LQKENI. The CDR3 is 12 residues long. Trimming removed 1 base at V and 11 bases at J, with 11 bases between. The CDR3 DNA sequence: TGTGCCAGCTCACCACGGGGAGGCCACGCTTTCTTT. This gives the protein CASSPRGGHAFF.

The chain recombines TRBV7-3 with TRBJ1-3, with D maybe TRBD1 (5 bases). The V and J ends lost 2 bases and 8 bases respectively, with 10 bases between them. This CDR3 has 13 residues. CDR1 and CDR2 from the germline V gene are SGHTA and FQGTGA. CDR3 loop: CASSLRQGYTIYF. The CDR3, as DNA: TGTGCCAGCAGCTTACGCCAGGGATACACCATATATTTT.

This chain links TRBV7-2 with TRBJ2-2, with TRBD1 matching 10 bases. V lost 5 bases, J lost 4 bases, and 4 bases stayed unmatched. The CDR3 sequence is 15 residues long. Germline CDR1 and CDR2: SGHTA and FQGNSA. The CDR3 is CASSKGQGPTGELFF. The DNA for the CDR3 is TGTGCCAGCAGCAAGGGACAGGGGCCCACCGGGGAGCTGTTTTTT.

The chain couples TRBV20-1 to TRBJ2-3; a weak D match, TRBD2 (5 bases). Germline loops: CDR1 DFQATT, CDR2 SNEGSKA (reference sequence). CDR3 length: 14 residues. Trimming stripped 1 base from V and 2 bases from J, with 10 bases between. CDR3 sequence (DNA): TGCAGTGCTAGAGGACTACGAGACACAGATACGCAGTATTTT. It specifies CSARGLRDTDTQYF.

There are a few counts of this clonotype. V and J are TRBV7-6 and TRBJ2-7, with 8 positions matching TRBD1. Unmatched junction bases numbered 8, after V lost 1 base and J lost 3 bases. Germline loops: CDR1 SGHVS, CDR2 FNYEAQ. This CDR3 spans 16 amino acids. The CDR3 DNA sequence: TGTGCCAGCAGCTTAGAAGAGATGGGGACAGGCTACGAGCAGTACTTC. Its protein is CASSLEEMGTGYEQYF.

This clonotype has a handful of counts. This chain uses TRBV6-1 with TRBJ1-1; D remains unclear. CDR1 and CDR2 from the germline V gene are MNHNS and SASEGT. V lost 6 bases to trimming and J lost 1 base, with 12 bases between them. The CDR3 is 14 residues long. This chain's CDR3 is CASSPSQSNTEAFF. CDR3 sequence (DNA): TGTGCCAGCAGCCCGAGTCAGTCGAACACTGAAGCTTTCTTT.

The CDR3 nucleotides are TGTGCCAGCAGTCGACAGACTGGCCGTGAAAAACTGTTTTTT. Translating gives CASSRQTGREKLFF. The rearrangement uses TRBV6-1 and TRBJ1-4; tentatively, D is TRBD1 (5 bases). The V end lost 5 bases, the J end lost 7 bases, and 14 bases lay between the germline ends. The CDR3 contains 14 residues. Germline V lookup: CDR1 MNHNS, CDR2 SASEGT.

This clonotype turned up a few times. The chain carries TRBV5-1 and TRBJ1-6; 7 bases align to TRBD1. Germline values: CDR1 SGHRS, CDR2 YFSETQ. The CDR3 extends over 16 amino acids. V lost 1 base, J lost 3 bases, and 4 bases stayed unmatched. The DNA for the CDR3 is TGCGCCAGCAGCTTGACAGGGGATCTCTATAATTCACCCCTCCACTTT. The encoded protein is CASSLTGDLYNSPLHF.

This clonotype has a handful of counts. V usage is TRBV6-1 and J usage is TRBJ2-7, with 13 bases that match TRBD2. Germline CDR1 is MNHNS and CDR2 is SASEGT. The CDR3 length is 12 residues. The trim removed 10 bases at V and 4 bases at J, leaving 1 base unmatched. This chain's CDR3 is CATTSGGYEQYF. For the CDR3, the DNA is TGTGCCACGACTAGCGGGGGGTACGAGCAGTACTTC.

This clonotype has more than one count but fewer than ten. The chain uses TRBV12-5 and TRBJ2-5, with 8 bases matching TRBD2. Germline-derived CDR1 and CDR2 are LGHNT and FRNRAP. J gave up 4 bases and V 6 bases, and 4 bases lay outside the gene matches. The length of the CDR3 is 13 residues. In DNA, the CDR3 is TGTGCTAGTGGCCGGGGGGGCAGAGAGACCCAGTACTTC. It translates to CASGRGGRETQYF.

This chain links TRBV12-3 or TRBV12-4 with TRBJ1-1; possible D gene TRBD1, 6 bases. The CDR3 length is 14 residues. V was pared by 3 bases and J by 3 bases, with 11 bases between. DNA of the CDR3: TGTGCCAGCAGTTTCGGGGGCGGAGACACTGAAGCTTTCTTT. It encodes CASSFGGGDTEAFF.

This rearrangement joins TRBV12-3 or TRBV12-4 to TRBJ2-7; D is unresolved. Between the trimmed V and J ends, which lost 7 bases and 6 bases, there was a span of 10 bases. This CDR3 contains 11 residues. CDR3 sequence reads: CASTLTGEQYF. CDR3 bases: TGTGCCAGCACTCTAACCGGCGAGCAGTACTTC.

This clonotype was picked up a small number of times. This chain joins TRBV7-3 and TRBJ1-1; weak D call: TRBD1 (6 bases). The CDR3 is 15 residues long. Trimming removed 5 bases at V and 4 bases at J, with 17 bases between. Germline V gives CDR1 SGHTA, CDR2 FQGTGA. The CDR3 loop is CASSPQQGRITEAFF. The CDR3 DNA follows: TGTGCCAGCAGCCCCCAACAGGGTCGGATCACTGAAGCTTTCTTT. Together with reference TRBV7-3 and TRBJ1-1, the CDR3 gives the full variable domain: GAGVSQTPSNKVTEKGKYVELRCDPISGHTALYWYRQSLGQGPEFLIYFQGTGAADDSGLPNDRFFAVRPEGSVSTLKIQRTERGDSAVYLCASSPQQGRITEAFFGQGTRLTVV.

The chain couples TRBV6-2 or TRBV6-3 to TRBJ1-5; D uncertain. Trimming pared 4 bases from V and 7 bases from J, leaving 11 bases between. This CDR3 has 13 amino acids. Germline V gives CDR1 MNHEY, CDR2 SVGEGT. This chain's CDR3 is CASSSESWQPQHF. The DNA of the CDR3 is TGTGCCAGCAGTTCCGAATCTTGGCAGCCCCAGCATTTT.

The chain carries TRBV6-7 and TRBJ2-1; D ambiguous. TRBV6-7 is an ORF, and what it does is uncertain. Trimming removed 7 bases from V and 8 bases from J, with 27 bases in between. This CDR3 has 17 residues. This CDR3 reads CASTPSREETKSDEQFF. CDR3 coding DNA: TGTGCCAGCACCCCCAGTAGGGAAGAGACCAAGTCCGATGAGCAGTTCTTC.

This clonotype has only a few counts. CDR3 nucleotide sequence: TGTGCCAGCAGCTCACCGGGACTAGCGGCCTACAATGAGCAGTTCTTC. Translation gives CASSSPGLAAYNEQFF. V and J are TRBV7-3 and TRBJ2-1, with 11 positions matching TRBD2. The CDR3 runs 16 residues. The V and J ends lost 4 bases and 2 bases, in that order; junction bases with no gene match: 4. The germline CDR1 and CDR2 sequences are SGHTA and FQGTGA.

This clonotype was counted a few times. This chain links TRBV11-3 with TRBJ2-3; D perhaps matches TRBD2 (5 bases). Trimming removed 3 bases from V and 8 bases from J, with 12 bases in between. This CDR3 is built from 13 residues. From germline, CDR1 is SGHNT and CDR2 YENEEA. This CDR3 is CASSLEAQGTQYF. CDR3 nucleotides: TGTGCCAGCAGCTTGGAGGCACAAGGTACGCAGTATTTT.

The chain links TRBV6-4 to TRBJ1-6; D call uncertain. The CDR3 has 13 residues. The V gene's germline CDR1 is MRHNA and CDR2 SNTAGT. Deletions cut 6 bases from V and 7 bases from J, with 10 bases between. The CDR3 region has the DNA TGTGCCAGCAGAGAAACAGCCAATTCACCCCTCCACTTT. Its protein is CASRETANSPLHF.

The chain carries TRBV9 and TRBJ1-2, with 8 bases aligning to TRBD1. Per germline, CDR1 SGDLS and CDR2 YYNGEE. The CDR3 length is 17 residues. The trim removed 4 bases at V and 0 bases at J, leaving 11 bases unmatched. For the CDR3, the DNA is TGTGCCAGCAGCCCGAGCCAGGGGGCCCGGACTAACTATGGCTACACCTTC. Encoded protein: CASSPSQGARTNYGYTF.

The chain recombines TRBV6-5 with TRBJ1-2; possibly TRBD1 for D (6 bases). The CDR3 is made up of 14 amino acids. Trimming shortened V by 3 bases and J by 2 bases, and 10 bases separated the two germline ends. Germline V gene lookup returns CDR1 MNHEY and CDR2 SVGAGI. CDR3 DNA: TGTGCCAGCAGTTATTCAGGGGCCAACTATGGCTACACCTTC. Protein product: CASSYSGANYGYTF.

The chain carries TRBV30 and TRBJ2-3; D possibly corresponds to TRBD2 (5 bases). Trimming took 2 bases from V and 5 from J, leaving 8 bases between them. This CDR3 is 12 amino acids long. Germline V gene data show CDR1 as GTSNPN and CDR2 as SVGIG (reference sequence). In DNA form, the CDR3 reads TGTGCCTGGAGTCCAACTAGAGATACGCAGTATTTT. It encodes CAWSPTRDTQYF.

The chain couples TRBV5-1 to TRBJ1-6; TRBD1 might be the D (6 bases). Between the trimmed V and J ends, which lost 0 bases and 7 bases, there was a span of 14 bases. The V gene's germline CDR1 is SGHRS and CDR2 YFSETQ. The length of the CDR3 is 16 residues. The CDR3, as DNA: TGCGCCAGCAGCTTGGAGTCTGGGGGGGGCAATTCACCCCTCCACTTT. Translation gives CASSLESGGGNSPLHF.

The CDR3 DNA reads as TGCAGTGCTGATGGGACTAGCGGGGGGGCGGGGGATACGCAGTATTTT. This translates into CSADGTSGGAGDTQYF. The rearrangement uses TRBV20-1 and TRBJ2-3; 16 bases match TRBD2. CDR1 is DFQATT, CDR2 SNEGSKA, per germline (reference sequence). The V and J ends lost 5 bases and 6 bases, in that order; junction bases with no gene match: 8. The CDR3 consists of 16 residues.

The CDR3 DNA follows: TGTGCCAGCAGCTTGACTAGCGGGGACACCGGGGAGCTGTTTTTT. It translates to CASSLTSGDTGELFF. The chain combines TRBV6-2 or TRBV6-3 with TRBJ2-2; 11 positions agree with TRBD2. V was clipped by 6 bases and J by 3 bases; unmatched bases: 3. Germline CDR1 MNHEY, CDR2 SVGEGT. The CDR3 length is 15 residues.

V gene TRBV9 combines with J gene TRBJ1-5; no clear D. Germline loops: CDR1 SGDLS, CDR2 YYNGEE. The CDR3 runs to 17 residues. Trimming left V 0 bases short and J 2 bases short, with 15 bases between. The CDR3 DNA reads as TGTGCCAGCAGCGTAGAACCCCTCCCGGCGGGCAATCAGCCCCAGCATTTT. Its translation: CASSVEPLPAGNQPQHF. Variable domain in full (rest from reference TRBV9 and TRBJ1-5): DSGVTQTPKHLITATGQRVTLRCSPRSGDLSVYWYQQSLDQGLQFLIQYYNGEERAKGNILERFSAQQFPDLHSELNLSSLELGDSALYFCASSVEPLPAGNQPQHFGDGTRLSIL.

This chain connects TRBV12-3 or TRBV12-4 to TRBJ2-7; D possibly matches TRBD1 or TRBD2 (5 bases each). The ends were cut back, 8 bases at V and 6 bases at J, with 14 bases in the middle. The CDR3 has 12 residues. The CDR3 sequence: CASGDPTTEQYF. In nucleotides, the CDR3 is TGTGCCAGCGGGGACCCAACCACCGAGCAGTACTTC.

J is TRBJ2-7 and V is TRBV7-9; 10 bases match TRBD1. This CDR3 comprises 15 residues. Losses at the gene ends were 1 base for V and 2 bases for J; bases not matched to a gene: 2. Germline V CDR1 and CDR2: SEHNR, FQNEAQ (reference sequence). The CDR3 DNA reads TGTGCCAGCAGCTTAGTAGGGACAGGGGCCTACGAGCAGTACTTC. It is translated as CASSLVGTGAYEQYF. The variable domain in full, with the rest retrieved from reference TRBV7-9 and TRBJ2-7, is DTGVSQNPRHKITKRGQNVTFRCDPISEHNRLYWYRQTLGQGPEFLTYFQNEAQLEKSRLLSDRFSAERPKGSFSTLEIQRTEQGDSAMYLCASSLVGTGAYEQYFGPGTRLTVT.

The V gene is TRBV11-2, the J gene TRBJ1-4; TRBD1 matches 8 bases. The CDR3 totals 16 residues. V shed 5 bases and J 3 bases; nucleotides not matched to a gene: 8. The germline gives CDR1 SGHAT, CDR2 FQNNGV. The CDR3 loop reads CASSTGQGPPNEKLFF. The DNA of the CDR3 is TGTGCCAGCAGCACCGGACAGGGCCCACCTAATGAAAAACTGTTTTTT.

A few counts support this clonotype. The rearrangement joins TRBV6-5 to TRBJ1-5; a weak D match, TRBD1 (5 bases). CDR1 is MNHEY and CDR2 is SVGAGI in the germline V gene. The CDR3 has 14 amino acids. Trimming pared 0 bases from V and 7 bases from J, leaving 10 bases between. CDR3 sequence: CASSYSVGVQPQHF. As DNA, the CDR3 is TGTGCCAGCAGTTACTCAGTAGGGGTCCAGCCCCAGCATTTT.